This T cell receptor beta chain came from a study of blood T cell repertoires in COVID-19 (dated by TCRdb to 2018 to 2020). Concerning the study at large: Samples covering the acute and convalescent phases of COVID-19 were provided by collaborators in the United States, Italy and Spain. The prospective study material was composed of cDNA or gDNA derived from T cells, B-cell-depleted T cells, or PBMCs. Subjects who had been exposed to COVID-19, were actively infected with it, or had recovered from it provided the deeply sampled blood TCRbeta repertoires that made up the dataset. Where available, HLA class I and class II types were obtained from metadata supplied by the sample provider rather than from assay-based typing. A de-identified subject ID, COVID-19 status, age in years and sex were almost always included in the sample metadata. The repertoires were released in a freely available public database meant as a resource for research on the immune response to SARS-CoV-2. The samples were drawn from the first 160 participants of the ongoing ImmuneRACE study and from over a thousand subjects provided by 6 global collaborators. On the study overall, not on this receptor specifically: The amount of clinical and demographic metadata varied by source and participant and was provided uncurated.

In Seattle, one collaborating source enrolled patients while the infection was active and tracked those patients longitudinally over the course of disease. Collaborating institutions collected whole blood in K2EDTA tubes following their own protocols. For TCRbeta analysis, collaborators shipped samples in one of three forms: frozen whole blood, isolated PBMCs, or DNA extracted from either of those sample types. TCRbeta CDR3 regions were amplified from genomic DNA using the immunoSEQ Assay, a bias-controlled multiplex PCR. As for the authors' bioinformatics: The number of nucleated cells in each sample was estimated by amplification of reference gene primers within the assay. Sequence reads were collapsed and filtered to measure the absolute abundance of every unique TCRbeta CDR3 rearrangement. Productive Simpson clonality was computed per sample as the square root of Simpson's diversity index over productive rearrangements. The table comes from immuneACCESS by way of TCRdb, which keeps in-frame sequences with V and J called. Part of the clones is missing from these tables; in studies checked, under half for an unresolved V gene and the rest for unknown reasons. The V and J calls and clone size come from that table; D and trimming were worked out from the DNA. This sample has about 220,000 clones in its table, and 65% to 90% of those were observed once. Over 2% of the sample is held by the ten biggest clonotypes.

This clone was seen only once. Its antigen remains undetermined. Per-base quality was not reported, and no clone a single base away is much larger than it. The cysteine opens and the phenylalanine closes a CDR3 of 18 amino acids. Only the CDR3 DNA stays, 54 bases, in frame from base 1. V trim: 8 bases; J trim: 4 bases; unmatched bases: 13. CDR1 and CDR2, looked up from the germline V gene (reference sequence), are LNHDA and SQIVND. Sequencing was done on a sample of peripheral blood. The chain employs TRBV19 and TRBJ2-3, with 15 bases in between that match TRBD2. The clonotype originates from a woman in her 70s with COVID-19, enrolled during active disease. The DNA sequence is TGTGCCAGTCGGACTAGCGGGGGGGCCTCAGTTCATTCAGATACGCAGTATTTT. Its amino acids are CASRTSGGASVHSDTQYF.